Each of the 23 T cell receptor beta chains below was sequenced from the same sample in a study of blood T cell repertoires in COVID-19. Only in-frame clones appear in the TCRdb table, and some are missing; sequencing was by immunoSEQ multiplex PCR. The repertoire includes 40,000 to 60,000 clones, around 79% of them detected once, and under 30% sits in the top ten. Sequences were obtained from peripheral blood. The receptors were sampled from a man between 65 and 85 years old with acute or convalescent COVID-19.

This rearrangement joins TRBV5-5 to TRBJ1-6; maybe TRBD1 (5 bases). Germline V gene lookup returns CDR1 SGHKS and CDR2 YYEKEE (reference sequence). The CDR3 covers 16 residues. Trimming left V 0 bases short and J 2 bases short, with 9 bases between. This chain's CDR3 is CASSLGGVPYNSPLHF. The CDR3 DNA is TGTGCCAGCAGCTTGGGGGGGGTCCCCTATAATTCACCCCTCCACTTT.

This clone was recorded once. The J gene is TRBJ1-2, the V gene TRBV10-3, with D unclear. V lost 4 bases, J lost 4 bases, and 7 bases lay in between. From germline, CDR1 is ENHRY and CDR2 SYGVKD. The CDR3 sequence is 12 residues long. CDR3 bases: TGTGCCATCAGTGTGCCACTCTATGGCTACACCTTC. As protein: CAISVPLYGYTF.

The rearrangement joins TRBV5-1 to TRBJ2-3; maybe TRBD2 (6 bases). Germline V gene data show CDR1 as SGHRS and CDR2 as YFSETQ. V lost 0 bases to trimming and J lost 1 base, with 9 bases between them. This CDR3 is 15 amino acids long. The CDR3 DNA reads TGCGCCAGCAGCTTGGTGGGGGGTGGCACAGATACGCAGTATTTT. Encoded protein: CASSLVGGGTDTQYF.

The V gene is TRBV28, the J gene TRBJ1-2; 7 bases are a match to TRBD1. Unmatched junction bases numbered 2, after V lost 4 bases and J lost 6 bases. Germline CDR1 and CDR2: MDHEN and SYDVKM. This CDR3 has 12 residues. The CDR3 reads CASSSQGDGYTF. The CDR3 DNA reads as TGTGCCAGCAGTTCCCAGGGGGATGGCTACACCTTC.

This chain uses TRBV5-1 with TRBJ1-2; TRBD1 is a possible D gene (5 bases). The CDR3 consists of 15 residues. Deletions cut 0 bases from V and 0 bases from J, with 9 bases between. Per the germline V gene, CDR1 is SGHRS and CDR2 is YFSETQ. CDR3 nucleotide sequence: TGCGCCAGCAGCTTGGTTCAGGGCTCTAACTATGGCTACACCTTC. It encodes CASSLVQGSNYGYTF.

The CDR3 spells CASSSSGNKKEQFF. The CDR3, as DNA: TGTGCCAGCAGCTCGAGCGGGAATAAAAAGGAGCAGTTCTTC. V usage is TRBV11-2 and J usage is TRBJ2-1; 7 bases align to TRBD2. Per germline, CDR1 SGHAT and CDR2 FQNNGV. The J segment lost 10 bases and the V segment lost 4 bases, leaving 10 bases of the junction unmatched. The CDR3 contains 14 residues. The full variable domain, with the rest looked up from reference TRBV11-2 and TRBJ2-1, is EAGVAQSPRYKIIEKRQSVAFWCNPISGHATLYWYQQILGQGPKLLIQFQNNGVVDDSQLPKDRFSAERLKGVDSTLKIQPAKLEDSAVYLCASSSSGNKKEQFFGPGTRLTVL.

V is TRBV7-2 and J is TRBJ1-5, with TRBD1 matching over 9 bases. CDR1 is SGHTA, CDR2 FQGNSA, per germline. The CDR3 runs to 15 residues. V trimming: 5 bases; J trimming: 4 bases; junction bases outside the gene matches: 6. The CDR3 DNA is TGTGCCAGCAGCCCGGGACAGGGAGGGAATCAGCCCCAGCATTTT. It is translated as CASSPGQGGNQPQHF.

This sequence joins TRBV7-3 and TRBJ2-1; D remains unclear. The CDR3 is 12 amino acids. V was pared by 3 bases and J by 8 bases, with 8 bases between. Germline V gene data show CDR1 as SGHTA and CDR2 as FQGTGA. This chain's CDR3 is CASSFFGDEQFF. CDR3 coding DNA: TGTGCCAGCAGCTTTTTTGGAGATGAGCAGTTCTTC.

The chain links TRBV7-8 to TRBJ2-7; the match to TRBD2 covers 11 bases. CDR1 and CDR2 from the germline V gene are SGHVS and FQNEAQ. The CDR3 runs 15 residues. Germline trimming cut 5 bases from V and 4 bases from J; bases unmatched to any gene: 7. This chain's CDR3 is CASSDPGTSGYEQYF. As DNA, the CDR3 is TGTGCCAGCAGCGACCCCGGGACTAGCGGATACGAGCAGTACTTC.

About this clone: Germline and junction disagree at one end, which may indicate a read error. The genes are TRBV7-9 and TRBJ2-5; D uncertain. The CDR3 is 12 amino acids. The germline gives CDR1 SEHNR, CDR2 FQNEAQ (reference sequence). The CDR3 coding sequence is TGTGCCAGCAGCTTAGACCAGGAGACCCAGTACTTC. Encoded protein: CASSLDQETQYF. Drawing the rest from reference TRBV7-9 and TRBJ2-5, the complete variable domain is DTGVSQNPRHKITKRGQNVTFRCDPISEHNRLYWYRQTLGQGPEFLTYFQNEAQLEKSRLLSDRFSAERPKGSFSTLEIQRTEQGDSAMYLCASSLDQETQYFGPGTRLLVL.

The rearrangement joins TRBV30 to TRBJ1-3; 8 bases map to TRBD1. Germline CDR1 GTSNPN, CDR2 SVGIG (reference sequence). V trimming: 2 bases; J trimming: 5 bases; junction bases outside the gene matches: 8. The CDR3 is 15 residues long. CDR3 DNA sequence: TGTGCCTGGAGTAGGGCAGGGGGCCAGAGAAACACCATATATTTT. Its protein product is CAWSRAGGQRNTIYF.

The gene calls are TRBV18 and TRBJ2-6, with TRBD2 as a possible D gene (6 bases). The CDR3 runs 19 residues. Germline CDR1 is KGHSH and CDR2 is LQKENI. V shed 1 base and J shed 0 bases, with 16 bases lying between them. The CDR3 is CASSPLTGLLSSGANVLTF. The DNA of the CDR3 is TGTGCCAGCTCACCACTCACGGGACTCCTAAGCTCTGGGGCCAACGTCCTGACTTTC.

In this sample, this clone turned up once. The V call is TRBV7-2, the J call TRBJ1-2; D not resolved. The germline V and J ends were trimmed by 1 base and 2 bases, with 5 bases remaining between them. Germline lookup yields CDR1 SGHTA and CDR2 FQGNSA. CDR3 length equals 13 residues. The CDR3 nucleotides read TGTGCCAGCAGCTTAGAGCCCAACTATGGCTACACCTTC. It codes for CASSLEPNYGYTF.

This clone occurred once. V usage is TRBV7-2 and J usage is TRBJ1-2; D may be TRBD1 (5 bases). Looked up from germline, CDR1 is SGHTA and CDR2 is FQGNSA. The CDR3 has 17 amino acids. The V end lost 5 bases, the J end lost 1 base, and 20 bases lay between the germline ends. CDR3 region: CASSPTPGDSLNYGYTF. CDR3 DNA sequence: TGTGCCAGCAGCCCGACCCCGGGAGACAGCCTTAACTATGGCTACACCTTC.

This clone was picked up a small number of times. The J gene is TRBJ1-2, the V gene TRBV28; 8 nucleotides agree with TRBD1. The CDR3 length is 15 residues. Looked up from germline, CDR1 is MDHEN and CDR2 is SYDVKM. The V segment lost 6 bases and the J segment 4 bases; nucleotides outside the gene matches: 10. The CDR3 DNA is TGTGCCAGCAGCCTAACAGGGGGTCGGCTCTATGGCTACACCTTC. This sequence encodes CASSLTGGRLYGYTF.

The chain couples TRBV27 to TRBJ2-7; possible D gene TRBD1, 5 bases. CDR1 and CDR2 (germline): MNHEY, SMNVEV (reference sequence). Trimming left V 0 bases short and J 4 bases short, with 13 bases between. The CDR3 has 15 amino acids. CDR3 protein: CASSLSNQGRYEQYF. The DNA for the CDR3 is TGTGCCAGCAGTTTATCAAACCAGGGAAGGTACGAGCAGTACTTC.

DNA for the CDR3: TGTGCCAGCAGCAAAGTAGGACTAGCGGTTTACAATGAGCAGTTCTTC. Its translation: CASSKVGLAVYNEQFF. The chain uses TRBV21-1 and TRBJ2-1; the table assigns TRBD2, which was not confirmed against the DNA. TRBV21-1 is a pseudogene segment. This CDR3 spans 16 amino acids.

This clone was recorded once. The rearrangement joins TRBV10-3 to TRBJ1-2; unclear D gene. V lost 2 bases, J lost 8 bases, and 18 bases lay in between. Looked up from germline, CDR1 is ENHRY and CDR2 is SYGVKD. This CDR3 region has 15 residues. The CDR3 DNA follows: TGTGCCATCAGTGAGCCCGAAGAGGGCGTGGCCGGCTACACCTTC. Translating gives CAISEPEEGVAGYTF.

This clone was counted a single time. The chain uses TRBV24-1 and TRBJ2-3; 10 positions match TRBD2. The CDR3 totals 17 residues. V lost 3 bases and J lost 0; bases outside the gene matches: 5. CDR1 is KGHDR and CDR2 is SFDVKD in the germline V gene. For the CDR3, the DNA is TGTGCCACCAGTGATCGGACTAGCGGATCTAGCACAGATACGCAGTATTTT. This gives the protein CATSDRTSGSSTDTQYF.

This rearrangement joins TRBV29-1 to TRBJ1-1; tentative D call: TRBD1 (5 bases). Germline V CDR1 and CDR2: SQVTM, ANQGSEA. The V and J ends lost 3 bases and 5 bases respectively, with 7 bases between them. The CDR3 is 11 residues long. CDR3 protein: CSVDRGTEAFF. CDR3 in DNA: TGCAGCGTTGATCGGGGGACTGAAGCTTTCTTT.

The chain couples TRBV21-1 to TRBJ2-7; TRBD2 was called by the table and not checked on the DNA. TRBV21-1 is given as a pseudogene. This CDR3 region has 18 residues. The CDR3 DNA reads TGTGCCAGCAGCAGTCCTAGCGGGGAAAGACATCGATACTACGAGCAGTACTTC. Translation: CASSSPSGERHRYYEQYF.

The CDR3 sequence is CASSLGTGRNQPQHF. CDR3 sequence (DNA): TGTGCCAGCAGCCTCGGGACAGGCCGGAATCAGCCCCAGCATTTT. The chain has TRBV6-5 and TRBJ1-5, with 8 bases aligning to TRBD1. The CDR3 extends over 15 amino acids. Germline V gene data show CDR1 as MNHEY and CDR2 as SVGAGI. Losses at the gene ends were 6 bases for V and 4 bases for J; bases not matched to a gene: 8.

This clone was counted a single time. This chain uses TRBV6-5 with TRBJ1-6; 11 bases fit TRBD1. After removal of 6 bases from V and 9 bases from J, the junction contained 1 base not matched to a gene. The CDR3 has 13 amino acids. Germline loops: CDR1 MNHEY, CDR2 SVGAGI. This CDR3 reads CASSGQGASPLHF. The CDR3 DNA is TGTGCCAGCAGCGGACAGGGGGCTTCACCCCTCCACTTT.